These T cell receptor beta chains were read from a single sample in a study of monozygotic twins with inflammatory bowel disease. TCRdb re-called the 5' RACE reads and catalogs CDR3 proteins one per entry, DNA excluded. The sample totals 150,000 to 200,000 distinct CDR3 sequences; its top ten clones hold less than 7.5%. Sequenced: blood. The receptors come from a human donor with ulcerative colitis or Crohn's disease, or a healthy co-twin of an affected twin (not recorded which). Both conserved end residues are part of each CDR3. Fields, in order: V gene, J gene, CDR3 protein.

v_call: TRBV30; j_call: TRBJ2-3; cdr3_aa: CAWSSSTDTQYF
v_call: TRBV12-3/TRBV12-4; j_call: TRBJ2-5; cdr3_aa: CASRPDSDRETQYF
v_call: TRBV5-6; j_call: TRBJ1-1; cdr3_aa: CASSIGRNTEAFF
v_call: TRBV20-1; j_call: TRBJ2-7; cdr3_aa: CSATGTVALGQYF
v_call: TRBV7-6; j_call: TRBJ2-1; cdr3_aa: CASSWFPGPGDNEQFF
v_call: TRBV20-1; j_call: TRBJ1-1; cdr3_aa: CSATGTGGDSTEAFF
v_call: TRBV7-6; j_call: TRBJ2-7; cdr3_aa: CASSLSSGRSSYEQYF
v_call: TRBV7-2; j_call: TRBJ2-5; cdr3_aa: CASRLGQGAPSKTQYF
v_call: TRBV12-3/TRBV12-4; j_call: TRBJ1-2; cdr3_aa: CASTYRPYGYTF
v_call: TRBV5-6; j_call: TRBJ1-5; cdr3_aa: CASSRTDNQPQHF
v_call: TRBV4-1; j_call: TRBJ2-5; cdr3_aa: CASSQEMGRAQETQYF
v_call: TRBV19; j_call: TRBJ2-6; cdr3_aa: CASSLRTGGDGANVLTF
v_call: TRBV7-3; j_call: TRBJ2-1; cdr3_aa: CASSLWGSRHEQFF
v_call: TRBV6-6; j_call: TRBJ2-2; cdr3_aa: CASSRGATGELFF
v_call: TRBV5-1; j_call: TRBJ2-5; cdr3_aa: CASSLRTATEQETQYF
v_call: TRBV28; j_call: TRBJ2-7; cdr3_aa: CASRLMTSGRGFNYEQYF
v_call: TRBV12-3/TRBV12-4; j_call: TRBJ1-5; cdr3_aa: CASSPMGGDNQPQHF
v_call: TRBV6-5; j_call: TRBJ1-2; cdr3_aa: CASSRTEVDYTF
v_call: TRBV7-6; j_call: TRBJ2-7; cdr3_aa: CASSPERGSTYEQYF
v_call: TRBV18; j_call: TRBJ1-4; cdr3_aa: CASSPPVAGGVEKLFF
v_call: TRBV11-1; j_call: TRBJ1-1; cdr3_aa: CASSLPSGWGRMDTEAFF
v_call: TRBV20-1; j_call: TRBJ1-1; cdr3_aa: CSGHSGTRDTEAFF
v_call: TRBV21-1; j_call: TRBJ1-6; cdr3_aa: CASRIRDYSGRAVDNSPLHF
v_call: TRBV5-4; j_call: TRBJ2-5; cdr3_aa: CASSLFERDETQYF
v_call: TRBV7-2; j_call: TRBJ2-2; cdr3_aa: CASSLAQGGTGELFF
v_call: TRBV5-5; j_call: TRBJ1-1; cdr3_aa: CASRLGNGWRAEAFF
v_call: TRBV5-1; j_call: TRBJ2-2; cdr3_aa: CASSLGAGYTGELFF
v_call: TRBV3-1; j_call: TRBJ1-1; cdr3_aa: CASSQRGRRKNTEAFF
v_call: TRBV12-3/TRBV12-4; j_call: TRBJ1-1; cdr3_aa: CASRAYRAGTEAFF
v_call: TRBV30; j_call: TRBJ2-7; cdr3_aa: CAWDAGSYEQYF
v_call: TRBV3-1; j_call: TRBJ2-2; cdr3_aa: CASSLWGLSMNTGELFF
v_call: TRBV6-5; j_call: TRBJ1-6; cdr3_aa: CASSYSINGVLNSPLHF
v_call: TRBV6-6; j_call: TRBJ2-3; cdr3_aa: CASRIAGGDTQYF
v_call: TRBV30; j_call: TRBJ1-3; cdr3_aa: CAWSVQDVSGNTIYF
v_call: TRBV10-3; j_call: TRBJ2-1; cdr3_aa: CAIKRDLNNEQFF
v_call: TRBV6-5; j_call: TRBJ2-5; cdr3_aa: CASRLGQKGETQYF
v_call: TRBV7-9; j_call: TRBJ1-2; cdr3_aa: CASSSMDYGYTF
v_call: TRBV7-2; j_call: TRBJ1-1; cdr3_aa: CASSLGTGYRNTEAFF